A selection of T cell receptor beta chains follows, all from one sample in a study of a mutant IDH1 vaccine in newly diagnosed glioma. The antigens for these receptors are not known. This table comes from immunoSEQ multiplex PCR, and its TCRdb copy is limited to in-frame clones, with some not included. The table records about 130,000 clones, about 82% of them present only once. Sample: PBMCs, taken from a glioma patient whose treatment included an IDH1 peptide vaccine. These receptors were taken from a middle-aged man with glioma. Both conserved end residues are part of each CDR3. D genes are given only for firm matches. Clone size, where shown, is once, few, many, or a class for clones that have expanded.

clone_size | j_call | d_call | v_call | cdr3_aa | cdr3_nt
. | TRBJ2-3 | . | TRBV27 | CASSLLAGVGDTQYF | TGTGCCAGCAGTTTATTGGCAGGGGTAGGAGATACGCAGTATTTT
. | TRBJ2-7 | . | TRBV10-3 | CAISLGGEQYF | TGTGCCATCAGCCTCGGGGGCGAGCAGTACTTC
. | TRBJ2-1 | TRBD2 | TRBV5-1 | CASSSTSGGMLNEQFF | TGCGCCAGCAGCTCGACTAGCGGGGGGATGCTCAATGAGCAGTTCTTC
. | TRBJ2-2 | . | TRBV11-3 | CASSRQNTGELFF | TGTGCCAGCAGCCGACAGAACACCGGGGAGCTGTTTTTT
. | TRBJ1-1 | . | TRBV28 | CASSLGNLNTEAFF | TGTGCCAGCAGTTTGGGCAACCTAAACACTGAAGCTTTCTTT
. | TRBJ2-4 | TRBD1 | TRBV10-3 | CAISEGTGGTKNIQYF | TGTGCCATCAGTGAGGGTACAGGGGGAACCAAAAACATTCAGTACTTC
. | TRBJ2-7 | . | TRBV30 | CACNDGQSYEQYF | TGTGCCTGCAACGACGGACAGTCCTACGAGCAGTACTTC
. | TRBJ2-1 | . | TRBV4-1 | CASSQSPGAYNEQFF | TGCGCCAGCAGCCAATCCCCCGGAGCTTACAATGAGCAGTTCTTC
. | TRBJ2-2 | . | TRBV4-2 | CASSQDEGAAGELFF | TGTGCCAGCAGCCAAGATGAAGGGGCGGCCGGGGAGCTGTTTTTT
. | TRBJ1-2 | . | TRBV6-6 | CASSYSIISSPGYTF | TGTGCCAGCAGTTACTCTATAATTAGCTCCCCTGGCTACACCTTC
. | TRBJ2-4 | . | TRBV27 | CASSFFGGKNIQYF | TGTGCCAGCAGTTTTTTTGGGGGGAAAAACATTCAGTACTTC
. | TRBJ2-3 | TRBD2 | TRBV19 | CASSIQSAGETDTQYF | TGTGCCAGTAGTATCCAATCAGCGGGAGAAACAGATACGCAGTATTTT
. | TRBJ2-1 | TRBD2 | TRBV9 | CASSVDPPRGGNNEQFF | TGTGCCAGCAGCGTAGATCCCCCGCGGGGGGGCAACAATGAGCAGTTCTTC
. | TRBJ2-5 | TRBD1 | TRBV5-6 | CASSLAVQGATQYF | TGTGCCAGCAGCTTAGCGGTCCAGGGGGCGACCCAGTACTTC
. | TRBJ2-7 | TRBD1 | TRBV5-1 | CASRDRVWGTYEQYF | TGCGCCAGCAGGGACAGGGTATGGGGAACCTACGAGCAGTACTTC
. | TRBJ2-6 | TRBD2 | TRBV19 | CASSAIRTSGSSGANVLTF | TGTGCCAGTAGTGCCATCCGGACTAGCGGGAGCTCTGGGGCCAACGTCCTGACTTTC
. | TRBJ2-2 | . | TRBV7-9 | CANSWTANTGELFF | TGTGCCAACTCCTGGACGGCGAACACCGGGGAGCTGTTTTTT
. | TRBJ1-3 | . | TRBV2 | CAIHLDSGNTIYF | TGTGCCATTCACTTGGACTCTGGAAACACCATATATTTT
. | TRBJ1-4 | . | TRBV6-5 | CASSYSGGREKLFF | TGTGCCAGCAGTTACTCGGGGGGGAGGGAAAAACTGTTTTTT
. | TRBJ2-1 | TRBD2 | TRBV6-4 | CASSDSTSGSNEQFF | TGTGCCAGCAGTGACTCGACTAGCGGGAGCAATGAGCAGTTCTTC
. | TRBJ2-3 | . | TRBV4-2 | CASSQEEPSTDTQYF | TGTGCCAGCAGCCAAGAGGAACCTAGCACAGATACGCAGTATTTT
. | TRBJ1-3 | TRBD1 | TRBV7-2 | CASSRDRRGNTIYF | TGTGCCAGCAGCCGGGACAGGCGGGGAAACACCATATATTTT
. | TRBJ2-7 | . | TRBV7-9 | CASSLVIGGGEQYF | TGTGCCAGCAGCTTAGTTATAGGAGGGGGCGAGCAGTACTTC
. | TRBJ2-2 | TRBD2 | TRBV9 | CASSLGLAQTGELFF | TGTGCCAGCAGCTTGGGACTAGCGCAGACCGGGGAGCTGTTTTTT
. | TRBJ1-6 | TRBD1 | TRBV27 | CASSPHRDRGGLRYNSPLHF | TGTGCCAGCAGTCCCCACCGGGACAGGGGCGGCCTCCGTTATAATTCACCCCTCCACTTT
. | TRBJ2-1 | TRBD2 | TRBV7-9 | CASSKTSGGDNEQFF | TGTGCCAGCAGCAAGACTAGCGGGGGAGACAATGAGCAGTTCTTC
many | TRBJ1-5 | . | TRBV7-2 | CASSLEAGRPQHF | TGTGCCAGCAGCTTAGAGGCAGGGCGGCCCCAGCATTTT
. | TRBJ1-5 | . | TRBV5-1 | CASSLSGNSNQPQHF | TGCGCCAGCAGCTTGTCAGGAAATAGCAATCAGCCCCAGCATTTT
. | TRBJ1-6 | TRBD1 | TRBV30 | CAWSNTGDSPLHF | TGTGCCTGGAGTAACACAGGGGATTCACCCCTCCACTTT
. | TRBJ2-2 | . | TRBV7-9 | CASSHSSGVTGELFF | TGTGCCAGCAGCCATTCTTCAGGGGTGACCGGGGAGCTGTTTTTT
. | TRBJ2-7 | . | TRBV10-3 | CAISESRGHEQYF | TGTGCCATCAGTGAGTCGCGGGGCCACGAGCAGTACTTC
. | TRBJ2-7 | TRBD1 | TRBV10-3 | CAIRGQDYEQYF | TGTGCCATCAGGGGACAGGACTACGAGCAGTACTTC
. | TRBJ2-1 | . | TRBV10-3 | CAIKRGDKMNEQFF | TGTGCCATCAAACGCGGGGACAAAATGAATGAGCAGTTCTTC
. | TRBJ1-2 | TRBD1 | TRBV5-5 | CASSRDRDLGYTF | TGTGCCAGCAGCAGAGACAGGGATCTGGGCTACACCTTC
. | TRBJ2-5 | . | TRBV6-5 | CASSRRGFEAGTQYF | TGTGCCAGCAGCCGCCGGGGGTTCGAGGCCGGGACCCAGTACTTC
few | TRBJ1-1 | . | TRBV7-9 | CASSRGSPTEAFF | TGTGCCAGCAGTCGGGGGTCTCCCACTGAAGCTTTCTTT
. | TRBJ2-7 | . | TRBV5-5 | CASSLEAGLRNEQYF | TGTGCCAGCAGCTTGGAGGCAGGGCTGAGAAACGAGCAGTACTTC
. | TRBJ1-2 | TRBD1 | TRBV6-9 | CASSYSGGQGYTF | TGTGCCAGCAGTTATTCAGGGGGCCAGGGCTACACCTTC
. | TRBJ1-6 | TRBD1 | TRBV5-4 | CASSLVTGAGSPLHF | TGTGCCAGCAGCTTGGTGACAGGGGCTGGCTCACCCCTCCACTTT
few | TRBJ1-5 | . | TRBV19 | CASSIQGPYSNQPQHF | TGTGCCAGTAGTATTCAGGGGCCATATAGCAATCAGCCCCAGCATTTT
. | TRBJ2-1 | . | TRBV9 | CASSERGGVSNEQFF | TGTGCCAGCAGCGAGAGGGGCGGGGTCTCCAATGAGCAGTTCTTC
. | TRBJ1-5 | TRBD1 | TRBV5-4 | CASSQDIRGQFPNQPQHF | TGTGCCAGCAGCCAAGATATCAGGGGGCAGTTCCCCAATCAGCCCCAGCATTTT
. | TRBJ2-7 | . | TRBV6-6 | CASIRRAGPITYEQYF | TGTGCCAGCATCCGACGAGCAGGTCCTATAACCTACGAGCAGTACTTC
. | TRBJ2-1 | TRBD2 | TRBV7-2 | CASSLVSSGTHNEQFF | TGTGCCAGCAGCTTAGTCAGCAGCGGGACGCACAATGAGCAGTTCTTC
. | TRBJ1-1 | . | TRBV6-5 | CASSYSTGLNTEAFF | TGTGCCAGCAGTTACTCGACAGGTCTGAACACTGAAGCTTTCTTT
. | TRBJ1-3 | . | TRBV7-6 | CASSSNPGRSSGNTIYF | TGTGCCAGCAGCTCGAATCCAGGGAGATCCTCTGGAAACACCATATATTTT
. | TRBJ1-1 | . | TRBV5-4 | CASSSGAGRTEAFF | TGTGCCAGCAGCTCTGGTGCAGGGAGGACTGAAGCTTTCTTT
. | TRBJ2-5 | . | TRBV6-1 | CASSAPRFQETQYF | TGTGCCAGCAGTGCCCCGAGGTTCCAAGAGACCCAGTACTTC
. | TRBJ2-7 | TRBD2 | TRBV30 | CAWSGRNVAGGAYEQYF | TGTGCCTGGAGTGGAAGAAACGTAGCGGGAGGGGCCTACGAGCAGTACTTC
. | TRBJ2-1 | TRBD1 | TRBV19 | CASSISGDRYNEQFF | TGTGCCAGTAGTATATCAGGGGACAGGTACAATGAGCAGTTCTTC
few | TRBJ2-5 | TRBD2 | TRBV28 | CASNEPGLAGGETQYF | TGTGCCAGCAATGAACCGGGACTAGCGGGGGGAGAGACCCAGTACTTC
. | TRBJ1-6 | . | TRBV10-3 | CAISQIRGSPLHF | TGTGCCATCAGCCAGATCCGAGGGTCACCCCTCCACTTT
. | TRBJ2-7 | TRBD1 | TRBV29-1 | CSVEDRQGAGYEQYF | TGCAGCGTTGAAGATCGACAGGGGGCGGGGTACGAGCAGTACTTC
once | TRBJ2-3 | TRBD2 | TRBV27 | CASSWTSGTGRTDTQYF | TGTGCCAGCAGTTGGACTAGCGGGACAGGGAGAACAGATACGCAGTATTTT
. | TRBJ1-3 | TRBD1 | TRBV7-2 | CASSLQGWDTIYF | TGTGCCAGCAGCCTACAGGGGTGGGACACCATATATTTT
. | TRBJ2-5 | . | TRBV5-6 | CASSFGRLQETQYF | TGTGCCAGCAGCTTTGGCCGGCTCCAAGAGACCCAGTACTTC
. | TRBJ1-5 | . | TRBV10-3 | CAISDAGQTRNQPQHF | TGTGCCATCAGTGATGCTGGACAGACTCGAAATCAGCCCCAGCATTTT
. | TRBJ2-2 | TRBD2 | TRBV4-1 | CASSQDLKGLAGGPVTGELFF | TGCGCCAGCAGCCAAGATTTGAAGGGACTAGCGGGGGGGCCTGTCACCGGGGAGCTGTTTTTT
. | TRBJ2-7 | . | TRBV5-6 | CASSLGLTYEQYF | TGTGCCAGCAGCTTGGGCCTTACCTACGAGCAGTACTTC